The clone carrying this TCR beta chain was seen just once. The antigen remains undetermined. This record belongs to a study of T cell responses to AZD1222 COVID-19 vaccine. Whole-study results and caveats: An increase in Spike-specific TCR breadth and depth was observed after two AZD1222 doses. Possibly, clonal diversity was underestimated; donors were largely white British and included more females.

Repertoires were generated with immunoSEQ multiplex PCR, while TCRdb's copy carries only in-frame clones and drops some. The table includes about 140,000 clones, just over 90% detected once. V lost 3 bases and J lost 4, with 3 bases in between. Germline CDR1 and CDR2: SGHAT and FQNNGV. This CDR3 contains 12 residues. This chain connects TRBV11-2 to TRBJ2-2; D is ambiguous. The input for sequencing was peripheral blood, taken on day 0 of MenACWY control vaccination. The receptor comes from an adult in good health. CDR3 sequence: CASSFGTGELFF. Written as DNA, the CDR3 is TGTGCCAGCAGCTTCGGCACCGGGGAGCTGTTTTTT.